The clone carrying this T cell receptor beta chain was picked up one time. The sample comes from a study of PD-1 blockade in classical Hodgkin lymphoma. Sequenced by immunoSEQ multiplex PCR; TCRdb stores in-frame clones only, minus some. The sample comprises around 30,000 clones, roughly 90% of which are singletons, and about 0.33% rests with the top ten. Time point defined: newly diagnosed, previously untreated cHL patient sample. Out of thawed PBMCs, magnetic negative selection purified CD4+ T cells. Researchers used newly diagnosed, untreated classical Hodgkin lymphoma PBMCs for comparison. V lost 5 bases and J 3 bases, leaving 11 bases between the germline ends. Germline CDR1 MNHNS, CDR2 SASEGT. The CDR3 runs 14 residues.

The source is a human donor with classical Hodgkin lymphoma. The sequenced material came from CD4+ T cells from blood. The chain uses TRBV6-1 and TRBJ2-1; D uncertain. The CDR3 reads CASSPTVSYNEQFF. CDR3 coding DNA: TGTGCCAGCAGTCCGACCGTAAGCTACAATGAGCAGTTCTTC.